This is a list of T cell receptor beta chains from one sample in a study of T cell changes during pregnancy in multiple sclerosis. Generated by immunoSEQ multiplex PCR, the TCRdb table keeps only in-frame clones and is missing some. In the table there are approximately 92,000 clones, 85% to 95% of which are singletons. Material: peripheral blood, obtained in the first trimester of pregnancy. Every receptor here comes from a female donor with multiple sclerosis, enrolled in a pregnancy study. The CDR3 runs from the conserved cysteine through the conserved F or W. The D gene is left open where the match is weak. Rows give clone size only sometimes, using once, few, many, or a class for an expanded clone.

d_gene	abundance	j_gene	v_gene	CDR3nt	CDR3aa
-	-	TRBJ2-7	TRBV5-1	TGCGCCAGCAGTATGGGAGGAAGGAGCGAGCAGTACTTC	CASSMGGRSEQYF
TRBD1	-	TRBJ1-1	TRBV19	TGTGCCAGTAGTGTTCCGGACAGGGGAGAAGCTTTCTTT	CASSVPDRGEAFF
TRBD2	-	TRBJ2-7	TRBV27	TGTGCCAGCAGTTTTACGGCGGGAGGGCCGGGCGAGCAGTACTTC	CASSFTAGGPGEQYF
-	-	TRBJ2-5	TRBV9	TGTGCCAGCAGCGTAGGGGAGAGAAAAGAGACCCAGTACTTC	CASSVGERKETQYF
TRBD1	-	TRBJ1-5	TRBV28	TGTGCCCTAGGGACAGGGGACGTCTGGCAGCCCCAGCATTTT	CALGTGDVWQPQHF
-	-	TRBJ2-1	TRBV30	TGTGCCTGGAACGCAGGGGCCTACGAGCAGTTCTTC	CAWNAGAYEQFF
-	-	TRBJ2-3	TRBV30	TGTGCCTGGAGCCAGGGGTCTAGCACAGATACGCAGTATTTT	CAWSQGSSTDTQYF
-	-	TRBJ2-7	TRBV27	TGTGCCAGCAGTGCGCCTCCCCCTGGCGAGCAGTACTTC	CASSAPPPGEQYF
-	once	TRBJ2-5	TRBV6-5	TGTGCCAGCAGTTATCGGGGGTCCCAGTACTTC	CASSYRGSQYF
TRBD2	-	TRBJ2-3	TRBV7-6	TGTGCCAGCAGCATGTTAGGGGGACTAGCGGCAGATACGCAGTATTTT	CASSMLGGLAADTQYF
-	-	TRBJ1-5	TRBV10-3	TGTGCCATCAGTGGGACAGCCAATCAGCCCCAGCATTTT	CAISGTANQPQHF
-	-	TRBJ2-1	TRBV7-9	TGTGCCAGCAGCTGGCGGAGGACAGACTACAATGAGCAGTTCTTC	CASSWRRTDYNEQFF
TRBD1	-	TRBJ1-2	TRBV10-3	TGTGCCATCAGTGATCCAGGACAGGGGGACTATGGCTACACCTTC	CAISDPGQGDYGYTF
-	-	TRBJ1-5	TRBV30	TGTGCCTGGAGTGTTGGGACTGCCGATCAGCCCCAGCATTTT	CAWSVGTADQPQHF
-	-	TRBJ1-3	TRBV28	TGTGCCAGCATCGAGGAGCGGGTTAGGAACACCATATATTTT	CASIEERVRNTIYF
TRBD2	-	TRBJ2-3	TRBV9	TGTGCCAGCAGCGCTTCCGGGACTACCTACACAGATACGCAGTATTTT	CASSASGTTYTDTQYF
-	once	TRBJ1-1	TRBV11-1	TGTGCCAGCAGCCGTCGAGCTACGAACACTGAAGCTTTCTTT	CASSRRATNTEAFF
TRBD2	-	TRBJ2-3	TRBV28	TGTGCCAGCAGTTCTCCCGGGACTAGCGGGAGAGCGGATACGCAGTATTTT	CASSSPGTSGRADTQYF
-	-	TRBJ2-2	TRBV5-8	TGTGCCAGCAGCTCCCGACGGGGCGGGGTCAACACCGGGGAGCTGTTTTTT	CASSSRRGGVNTGELFF
TRBD2	-	TRBJ2-7	TRBV28	TGTGCCAGCAGTTTCCCCCGGACTAGCGGGATCTCCTACGAGCAGTACTTC	CASSFPRTSGISYEQYF
TRBD1	-	TRBJ2-7	TRBV10-1	TGCGCCAGCAGCCCCGTCGGGACAGGCTACGAGCAGTACTTC	CASSPVGTGYEQYF
TRBD1	-	TRBJ1-2	TRBV19	TGTGCCAGCTACCGACCTTTACCGGGACAGGGGTGGGATGGCTACACCTTC	CASYRPLPGQGWDGYTF
-	-	TRBJ1-4	TRBV5-6	TGTGCCAGCAGCTTGGCCGGGTTACATAATGAAAAACTGTTTTTT	CASSLAGLHNEKLFF